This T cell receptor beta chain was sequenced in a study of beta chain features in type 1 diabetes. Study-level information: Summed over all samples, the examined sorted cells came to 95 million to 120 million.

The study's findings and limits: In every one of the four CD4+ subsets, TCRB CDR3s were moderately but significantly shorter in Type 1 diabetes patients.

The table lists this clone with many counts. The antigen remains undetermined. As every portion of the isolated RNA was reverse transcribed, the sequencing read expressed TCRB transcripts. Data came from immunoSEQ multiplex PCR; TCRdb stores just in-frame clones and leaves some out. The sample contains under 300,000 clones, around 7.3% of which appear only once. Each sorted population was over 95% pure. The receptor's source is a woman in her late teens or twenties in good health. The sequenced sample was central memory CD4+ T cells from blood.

The CDR3 sequence is CASSRPSFGLRYTF. Here the CDR3 DNA reads TGTGCCAGCAGTCGACCGAGTTTCGGATTGCGCTACACCTTC. The V gene is TRBV28, the J gene TRBJ1-2; no firm D call. Germline CDR1 and CDR2: MDHEN and SYDVKM. V dropped 5 bases and J dropped 9 bases, with 19 bases sitting between them. The CDR3 runs to 14 residues.